In this sample, the clone carrying this T cell receptor beta chain turned up a few times. Its antigen is undetermined. This specimen comes from a study of T cell clones after liver transplantation. Study-level information: Blood was drawn pre-transplant, before withdrawal, and after full or failed withdrawal.

Measured with immunoSEQ multiplex PCR; TCRdb has only the in-frame clones, and not every one. This table holds roughly 70,000 clones, 80% found once. CD3+CD4+ and CD3+CD8+ cells were FACS-sorted from thawed unstimulated PBMCs. Study findings and constraints: Migration into the graft, not deletion, may explain lost graft donor-reactive T cells. Low donor cell numbers restricted donor-reactive repertoire measurement in a couple of subjects.

Sequences were derived from CD4+ T cells from blood, sampled before liver transplant. The clonotype comes from a human donor who received a liver transplant.

CDR3 nucleotide sequence: TGTGCCAGCAGTGACGACAGGGGGCGGAAAGCTTTCTTT. It translates to CASSDDRGRKAFF. The chain uses TRBV6-4 and TRBJ1-1, with 10 nucleotides matching TRBD1. The CDR3 consists of 13 residues. The V and J ends lost 2 bases and 9 bases, in that order; junction bases with no gene match: 3. The germline V gene has CDR1 MRHNA and CDR2 SNTAGT.